This TCR beta chain came from a study of cytomegalovirus exposure and HLA in healthy donors. As to this clone: Its antigen is undetermined.

General study findings and limits: TRBV6-2, TRBV6-3 and other indistinguishable V segments were excluded. Fewer N-insertions than the roughly 650-donor mean were reportedly shown by an Asian-associated ancestry cluster in a later analysis.

The PCR employed 60 Vbeta primers together with 13 Jbeta primers. Generated by immunoSEQ multiplex PCR, the TCRdb table keeps only in-frame clones and is missing some. The table includes 150,000 to 200,000 clones, under 80% detected once. The ends lost 5 bases at V and 9 bases at J; junction bases unmatched: 8. Per germline, CDR1 SGHTA and CDR2 FQGTGA. CDR3 length: 14 amino acids. Sequencing used PBMCs. This sequence originates from a female donor in good health and CMV-seronegative. V gene TRBV7-3 combines with J gene TRBJ2-1; 9 bases are a match to TRBD2. The CDR3 nucleotides are TGTGCCAGCAGCCCAAGGACTAGCGTGGTTGAGCAGTTCTTC. Protein product: CASSPRTSVVEQFF.